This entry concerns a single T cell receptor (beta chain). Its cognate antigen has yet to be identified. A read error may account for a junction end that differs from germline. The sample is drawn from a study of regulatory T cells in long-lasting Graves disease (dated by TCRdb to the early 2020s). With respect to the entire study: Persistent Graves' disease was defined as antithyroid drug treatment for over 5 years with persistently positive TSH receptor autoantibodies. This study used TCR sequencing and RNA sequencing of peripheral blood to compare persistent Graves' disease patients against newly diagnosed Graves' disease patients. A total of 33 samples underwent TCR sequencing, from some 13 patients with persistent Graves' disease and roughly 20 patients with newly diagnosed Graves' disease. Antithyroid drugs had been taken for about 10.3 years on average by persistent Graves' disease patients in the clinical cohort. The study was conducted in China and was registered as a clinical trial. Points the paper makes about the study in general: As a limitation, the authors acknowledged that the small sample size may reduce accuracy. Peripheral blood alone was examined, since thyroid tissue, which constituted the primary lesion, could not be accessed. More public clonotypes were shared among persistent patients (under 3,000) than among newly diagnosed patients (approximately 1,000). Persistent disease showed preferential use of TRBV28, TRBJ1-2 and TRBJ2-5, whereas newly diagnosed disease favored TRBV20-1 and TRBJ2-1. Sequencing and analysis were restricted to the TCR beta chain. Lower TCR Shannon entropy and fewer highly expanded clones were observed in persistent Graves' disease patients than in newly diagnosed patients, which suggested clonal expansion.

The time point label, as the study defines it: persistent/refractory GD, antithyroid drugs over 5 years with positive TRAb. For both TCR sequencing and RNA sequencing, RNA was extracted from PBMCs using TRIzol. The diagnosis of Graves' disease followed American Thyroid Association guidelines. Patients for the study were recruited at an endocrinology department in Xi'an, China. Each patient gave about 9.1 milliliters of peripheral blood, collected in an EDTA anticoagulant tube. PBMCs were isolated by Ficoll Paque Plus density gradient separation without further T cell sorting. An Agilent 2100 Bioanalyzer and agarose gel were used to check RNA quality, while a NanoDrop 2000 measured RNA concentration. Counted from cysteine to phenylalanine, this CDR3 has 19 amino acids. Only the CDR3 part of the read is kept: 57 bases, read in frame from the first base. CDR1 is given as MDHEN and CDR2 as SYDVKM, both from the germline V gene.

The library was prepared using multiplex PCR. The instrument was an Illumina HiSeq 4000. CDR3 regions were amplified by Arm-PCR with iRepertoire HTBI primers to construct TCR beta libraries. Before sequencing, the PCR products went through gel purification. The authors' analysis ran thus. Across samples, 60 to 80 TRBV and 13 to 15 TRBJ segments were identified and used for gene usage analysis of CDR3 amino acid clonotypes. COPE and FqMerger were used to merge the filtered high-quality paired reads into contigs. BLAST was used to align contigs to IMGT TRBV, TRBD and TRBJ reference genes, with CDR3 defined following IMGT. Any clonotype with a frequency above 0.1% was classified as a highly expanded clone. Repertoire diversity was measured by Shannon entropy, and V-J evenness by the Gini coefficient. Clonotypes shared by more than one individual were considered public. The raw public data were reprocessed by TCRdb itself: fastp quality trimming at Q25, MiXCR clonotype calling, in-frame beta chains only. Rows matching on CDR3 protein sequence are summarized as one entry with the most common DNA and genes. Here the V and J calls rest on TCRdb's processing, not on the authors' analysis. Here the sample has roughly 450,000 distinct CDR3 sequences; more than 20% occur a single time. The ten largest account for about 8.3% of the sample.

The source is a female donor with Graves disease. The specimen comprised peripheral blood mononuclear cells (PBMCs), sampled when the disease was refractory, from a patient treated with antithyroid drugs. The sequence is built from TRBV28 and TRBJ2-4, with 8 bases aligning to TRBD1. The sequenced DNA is TGTGCCAGCAGTCCCCTTAAATGGACAGGGAGAGGGGCCAAAACCATTCAGTACTTC. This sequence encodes CASSPLKWTGRGAKTIQYF.